These 9 T cell receptor beta chains share one sample of origin, sequenced in a study of T cells expressing NK-cell markers. Reprocessing the 5' RACE reads, TCRdb reports a single entry for every CDR3 protein and omits DNA. This repertoire comprises 350,000 to 500,000 distinct CDR3 sequences; its ten largest clones make up roughly 7.2%. The sample comprised blood T cells: a sorted CD56 or NKG2C T cell subset, CD4+ or CD8+ T cells, or bulk PBMC T cells (not recorded which). These receptors came from a woman between 18 and 70 years old in good health.

The chain is built from TRBV5-6 and TRBJ2-1. Germline CDR1 reads SGHDT; CDR2 reads YYEEEE. The CDR3 loop spans 14 amino acids. This CDR3 reads CASSAPGSYNEQFF.

The V and J genes are TRBV19 and TRBJ1-1. CDR3 length: 14 amino acids. Germline V gene sequence: CDR1 LNHDA, CDR2 SQIVND (reference sequence). The CDR3 region is CASSIVAMNTEAFF.

This chain uses TRBV6-1 with TRBJ1-1. CDR1 and CDR2 from the germline V gene are MNHNS and SASEGT. The CDR3 contains 13 residues. CDR3: CASSPTGYSEAFF.

The chain recombines TRBV7-3 with TRBJ1-1; TCRdb's D gene call, TRBD1, goes unchecked for lack of DNA. The CDR3 length is 13 residues. Germline V gene lookup returns CDR1 SGHTA and CDR2 FQGTGA. The CDR3 reads CASSLTGRDEAFF.

V is TRBV5-1 and J is TRBJ2-3; there is no DNA to check the TCRdb D call of TRBD2. In germline, CDR1 is SGHRS, CDR2 YFSETQ. The CDR3 is 14 residues long. The CDR3 sequence is CASSPLEEGYTQYF. The full variable domain, its missing parts supplied by reference TRBV5-1 and TRBJ2-3, is KAGVTQTPRYLIKTRGQQVTLSCSPISGHRSVSWYQQTPGQGLQFLFEYFSETQRNKGNFPGRFSGRQFSNSRSEMNVSTLELGDSALYLCASSPLEEGYTQYFGPGTRLTVL.

The CDR3 protein is CASSHRTGNTGELFF. The chain links TRBV21-1 to TRBJ2-2; TCRdb's assignment of TRBD1 cannot be checked, as there is no DNA. TRBV21-1 is a recognized pseudogene. This CDR3 contains 15 residues.

CDR3 sequence: CASSVAQGAVNYGYTF. V is TRBV9 and J is TRBJ1-2. Germline CDR1 is SGDLS and CDR2 is YYNGEE. The CDR3 contains 16 residues. Combining the CDR3 with reference TRBV9 and TRBJ1-2 gives the whole variable domain DSGVTQTPKHLITATGQRVTLRCSPRSGDLSVYWYQQSLDQGLQFLIQYYNGEERAKGNILERFSAQQFPDLHSELNLSSLELGDSALYFCASSVAQGAVNYGYTFGSGTRLTVV.

The rearrangement joins TRBV5-1 to TRBJ2-5; TCRdb gives TRBD1 as the D gene, but with no DNA this cannot be confirmed. This CDR3 has 17 residues. The germline V gene encodes CDR1 SGHRS and CDR2 YFSETQ. This chain's CDR3 is CASSLASSYGPGETQYF.

The rearrangement uses TRBV3-1 and TRBJ2-1. The CDR3 contains 16 residues. Germline assignment: CDR1 LGHDT and CDR2 YNNKEL (reference sequence). The CDR3: CASSQVAGASSYEQFF.